This T cell receptor (beta chain) was sequenced for a study of cytomegalovirus exposure and HLA in healthy donors (dated by TCRdb to the late 2010s). With regard to the full study: An earlier analysis of approximately 550 of the donors reported approximately 300 Gb of sequence data and more than 90 million unique TCR beta sequences from 150 million to 200 million T cells. Roughly 300 gigabases of sequencing data and 75 million to 85 million unique TCR sequences made up an early release that covered approximately 650 HLA-typed donors. HLA typing included class I and class II loci at four-digit resolution. An earlier analysis of a few hundred of the donors applied high-throughput TCR beta sequencing to assess whether each TCR beta V gene segment acted as functional or pseudogenic. A later genetic analysis took genome-wide SNP genotypes for about 55% of the roughly 670 donors and used that subset as a discovery cohort. To study patterns of TCR occurrence, a later analysis re-analyzed previously published TCR beta repertoires from around 670 donors and added high-resolution HLA genotyping. The study profiled the T cell repertoires of 500 to 800 subjects by immunosequencing and related them to cytomegalovirus serostatus. Among the roughly 390 genotyped donors, approximately 77% belonged to the genetic ancestry cluster associated with self-reported Caucasian donors. Donor age, sex, ethnicity and CMV serostatus were compiled together with the repertoire data. The later analysis used no new phenotypic data to find candidate immune exposures, relying instead on TCR beta sequences and their occurrence across donors. The number of typed donors differed by locus: about 629-640 for A, B, C, DRB1 and DQB1; 522 for DQA1; about 600 for DPA1; and 450 to 480 for DPB1. Besides the first cohort of roughly 700 subjects, a separate validation cohort made up of around 120 different subjects was used. On average, 235,054 unique TCR beta nucleotide sequences were sequenced per donor among 350 to 400 genotyped donors of the cohort, with around 19% of those sequences being non-productive. Five DR-DQ haplotypes were handled as single units for association and clustering because linkage in the cohort was strong. All discovery cohort repertoires had been generated using a single sequencing platform. To predict cytomegalovirus infection status, the study brought together high-throughput TCR immunosequencing, statistical association of individual TCRs with disease status, and machine learning. The aim of the study was to test whether cataloging public T cell receptors could identify signatures of past pathogen exposure. Study-level results and caveats: A further reported finding was that TCR beta sequences accurately predicted the HLA-A and HLA-B alleles for most subjects in the first cohort. In a later analysis, the rate of TCR association differed among HLA loci, with DRB1 alleles having the most associated TCRs and HLA-C alleles having the fewest. HLA typing was unavailable for some donors at each locus, so association tests used only the typed subset. In both the original and validation cohorts, the classifier was reported to diagnose cytomegalovirus status with high specificity and sensitivity. In a later analysis, several top co-occurrence clusters were reported to appear linked to parvovirus B19, influenza, CMV and Epstein-Barr virus. A few of the identified cytomegalovirus-associated TCR beta chains were confirmed in vitro to be specific for cytomegalovirus antigens. A group of highly shared sequence variants was considered likely to be a technical artifact of the sequencing pipeline. An association between a missense DCLRE1C variant and V-gene and J-gene trimming of TCR beta chains was found in a later genetic analysis and replicated in an independent cohort. Immune exposure information for the cohort was limited to CMV serostatus. When HLA alleles, especially DR and DQ, strongly co-occurred, TCR associations were difficult to assign to individual alleles. In a later analysis, HLA-associated TCR beta chains showed more clonal expansion and lower generation probabilities than non-associated chains that were equally common. The 87-base-pair reads could not distinguish some IMGT-functional V segments, including TRBV6-2 and TRBV6-3, so those segments were excluded. The study listed approximately 150 TCR beta chains as associated with cytomegalovirus. Correlated functional status among segregating V segments might reflect linkage disequilibrium, but an unknown experimental factor could not be ruled out. The cohort was sequenced for TCR beta chains only, and without alpha or paired-chain data the features that could be detected were limited. Specific HLA alleles were associated with 15,000 to 20,000 TCR beta sequences at a false discovery rate of 0.05 in a later analysis. In an earlier analysis of more than 500 of the donors, most TCR beta V segments appeared in productive rearrangements about 87% or about 30% of the time, broadly matching IMGT annotations. In a later genetic analysis, fewer N-insertions in productive TCRs were reported among donors in an Asian-associated ancestry cluster than the roughly 700-donor mean. Because counts were too low, seventeen rarely observed V segments, including chromosome 9 orphons, were left out of the earlier analysis of several hundred of the donors. A later analysis found that most CMV-associated TCR beta chains appeared HLA-restricted, with HLA associations seemingly driven largely by CMV exposure. The authors suggested that the approach could potentially be generalized to other disease states and immunological phenotypes. The presence/absence analyses assumed that sequencing depth was roughly uniform across donors, and that assumption may not be true. Across donors, most TCR sequences were observed very rarely, whereas some public TCRs were present in many individuals.

The library was generated by the immunoSEQ multiplex PCR assay. The multiplex PCR relied on a mix of 60 forward primers for TCR Vbeta segments and 13 reverse primers for TCR Jbeta segments. The CDR3 region of rearranged TCR beta genes was amplified from genomic DNA by a multiplex PCR assay. Amplified TCR beta libraries were sequenced as 87-base-pair reads on the Illumina HiSeq System. As for how the authors treated the data: Across the 600 to 700 repertoires, a later analysis counted around 80 million unique TCR beta chains, about 10 million of which were shared by at least two donors. Raw reads were error-corrected and collapsed into unique sequences with a nearest-neighbor algorithm that merged closely related sequences to remove PCR and sequencing errors. To assign V, D and J gene segments, CDR3 sequences were aligned to IMGT reference sequences. For a sequence to be retained, a match of at least six nucleotides was required to both a V gene segment and a J gene segment. A rearrangement counted as productive if the CDR3 had no stop codons and remained in frame with V and J, and every other rearrangement counted as non-productive. Following IMGT convention, CDR3 was defined as the stretch from the second conserved V-encoded cysteine up to the conserved J-encoded phenylalanine. In an earlier analysis of approximately 590 of the donors, sequences lacking an unambiguous match to a single V gene segment were excluded. An earlier analysis of some 500 of the donors classified V segments as functional when productive rearrangements were above 56.7% and as segregating when the standard deviation between donors was above 5%. A statistical classification framework was built to diagnose cytomegalovirus status from the catalog of TCR beta chain sequences. A later analysis assigned V and J genes by comparing TCR nucleotide sequences with IMGT/GENE-DB human TR gene sequences. The TCRdist pipeline was used in a later analysis to assign CDR3 sequences and most-parsimonious VDJ recombination scenarios. In a later analysis, each TCR beta chain was defined by its CDR3 amino acid sequence together with its V-gene family, and reads lacking a unique V-gene family were excluded. To address suspected cross-contamination and a sequencing artifact, a later analysis removed approximately 600 highly shared, low-generation-probability nucleotide sequences. In a later analysis, a clonal expansion index was calculated for each public chain from normalized within-repertoire ranks of inferred template counts. A later analysis computed generation probabilities with a VDJ recombination model fitted to out-of-frame rearrangements, and checked the results against IGoR. In a later analysis, hypergeometric tests were used to score TCR-TCR, TCR-HLA and TCR-CMV co-occurrence, with a repertoire-size bias correction applied to TCR pairs. To estimate false discovery rates, a later analysis permuted the HLA or CMV assignments 20 times. In a later analysis, co-occurring TCRs were grouped using DBSCAN, with TCRdist sequence similarity added in when clustering inside HLA-allele-positive subsets. Co-occurrence clustering excluded repertoires with fewer than 30,000 or more than 120,000 public chains, plus five with anomalous nucleotide sharing. The source is immuneACCESS, and TCRdb retained only in-frame sequences with V and J called. Part of the clones is not carried over; for the studies checked, unresolved V genes explain less than half of this, and the remainder is unexplained. D and trimming were read from the DNA, whereas the V and J calls and clone size are those reported in that table. In this sample the table shows roughly 120,000 clones, around 77% of which occur a single time. Less than 6% of the sample lies in the top ten.

Trimming accounts for 6 bases at V and 0 bases at J, while the number of junction bases matched to no gene is 10. Reading the germline V gene (reference sequence) gives CDR1 LNHNV and CDR2 YYDKDF. The CDR3 goes from the cysteine to the phenylalanine over 16 residues. Just CDR3 DNA is preserved here, 48 bases in frame from base 1. In total, 666 healthy bone marrow donors made up the cohort. At the time of sampling, all cohort members were nominally healthy, though unrecorded immune exposures were likely present. The donor tested CMV seropositive, placing the donor among the approximately 290 seropositive members of the cohort. A peripheral blood sample was provided by each donor, and peripheral blood mononuclear cells were used for TCR beta sequencing. The Qiagen DNeasy Blood Extraction Kit was used to extract genomic DNA from the blood cell samples. In regard to this clone: This clone's antigen is unknown. Base qualities are missing; no much larger clone stands one base away.

The sample was PBMCs. Recombination linked TRBV15 to TRBJ1-2; 7 middle bases align to TRBD1. The sequence was collected from a woman between 25 and 40 years old in good health and CMV-seropositive. This receptor carries the CDR3 CATSVGGTAANYGYTF. The nucleotide sequence is given as TGTGCCACCAGTGTTGGGGGGACAGCTGCTAACTATGGCTACACCTTC. Joined to the reference TRBV15 and TRBJ1-2 proteins, this CDR3 gives the full variable domain: DAMVIQNPRYQVTQFGKPVTLSCSQTLNHNVMYWYQQKSSQAPKLLFHYYDKDFNNEADTPDNFQSRRPNTSFCFLDIRSPGLGDTAMYLCATSVGGTAANYGYTFGSGTRLTVV.